The 5 T cell receptor beta chains below all came from one sample that was sequenced in a study of PD-1 and CTLA-4 blockade in melanoma. Only in-frame clones appear in the TCRdb table, and some are missing; sequencing was by immunoSEQ multiplex PCR. The sample lists around 21,000 clones; about nine tenths were seen once. The sample here was CD8+ T cells from peripheral blood, taken before anti-PD-1 treatment. These receptor sequences come from a human donor with melanoma.

This clone was observed a single time. This chain connects TRBV6-2 or TRBV6-3 to TRBJ1-5; a weak D match, TRBD1 (5 bases). The CDR3 length is 14 residues. Per germline, CDR1 MNHEY and CDR2 SVGEGT. V was clipped by 4 bases and J by 3 bases, with 10 bases between them. The CDR3 DNA reads as TGTGCCAGCAGTTCCTCAGGGTTCAATCAGCCCCAGCATTTT. Its protein is CASSSSGFNQPQHF.

The rearrangement links TRBV5-5 to TRBJ1-1; D not resolved. V was cut by 3 bases and J by 3 bases, with 21 bases left in between. Germline-derived CDR1 and CDR2 are SGHKS and YYEKEE (reference sequence). The CDR3 contains 17 residues. In nucleotides, the CDR3 is TGTGCCAGCAGCTCGGATGGCGGTGGGAACGGGGACACTGAAGCTTTCTTT. Translating it yields CASSSDGGGNGDTEAFF. The whole variable domain, remainder taken from reference TRBV5-5 and TRBJ1-1, is DAGVTQSPTHLIKTRGQQVTLRCSPISGHKSVSWYQQVLGQGPQFIFQYYEKEERGRGNFPDRFSARQFPNYSSELNVNALLLGDSALYLCASSSDGGGNGDTEAFFGQGTRLTVV.

This clone has more than one count but fewer than ten. The chain uses TRBV10-1 and TRBJ1-6, with D possibly being TRBD1 (6 bases). Germline V gene data show CDR1 as WNHNN and CDR2 as SYGVQD (reference sequence). The CDR3 covers 17 residues. V was pared by 1 base and J by 0 bases, with 10 bases between. The DNA of the CDR3 is TGCGCCAGCAGTGAGTTGACAGGAACCTCCTATAATTCACCCCTCCACTTT. This translates into CASSELTGTSYNSPLHF.

The chain recombines TRBV30 with TRBJ2-5, with D perhaps matching TRBD1 (5 bases). In germline, CDR1 is GTSNPN, CDR2 SVGIG (reference sequence). CDR3 length equals 13 residues. The V gene lost 5 bases and the J gene lost 1 base, with 11 bases spanning the gap. The CDR3 loop is CAWETGFQETQYF. The CDR3, as DNA: TGTGCCTGGGAAACAGGTTTCCAAGAGACCCAGTACTTC.

To note about this clone: A read error may produce the germline difference seen at one junction end. The rearrangement links TRBV2 to TRBJ2-7, with D perhaps matching TRBD2 (6 bases). Germline lookup yields CDR1 SNHLY and CDR2 FYNNEI. This CDR3 region has 11 residues. The CDR3 here is CASSDRTSSSF. DNA for the CDR3: TGTGCCAGCAGTGATAGAACTAGCTCGTCCTTC.